This TCR beta chain appears in the sequencing data of a study of blood T cell repertoires in COVID-19. Study-level information: From the United States, Italy and Spain came samples of acute and convalescent COVID-19. Nucleic acid was either cDNA or gDNA, and it came from T cells, B-cell-depleted T cells, or PBMCs.

The CDR3 sequence is 15 residues long. V lost 6 bases and J lost 0, with 11 bases in between. Germline V gene sequence: CDR1 MNHEY, CDR2 SVGAGI. This clone has just one count. The authors' processing: Using reference gene primer amplification, nucleated cell counts were estimated. The data were produced by immunoSEQ multiplex PCR, yet TCRdb's version contains in-frame clones alone and is incomplete. From that table come the V and J calls and clone size; the DNA was used to work out D and trimming. Among approximately 250,000 clones listed, around four fifths were seen once. J is TRBJ1-4 and V is TRBV6-5; TRBD1 might be the D (5 bases). The sequence was obtained from a man in his sixties who had recovered from COVID-19. The sample was peripheral blood. The CDR3 sequence is CASRRDVTTNEKLFF. The DNA of the CDR3 is TGTGCCAGCAGGCGGGACGTTACAACTAATGAAAAACTGTTTTTT.